This entry concerns a single TCR beta chain. This clone was seen only a few times. There is no known antigen for this receptor. No much larger clone exists at a distance of one base, and base qualities are not known. TCRbeta CDR3 regions were amplified from genomic DNA by means of the immunoSEQ Assay, a bias-controlled multiplex PCR. The original methods were these. The number of nucleated cells in each sample was estimated by amplification of reference gene primers within the assay. To quantify the absolute abundance of each unique TCRbeta CDR3 rearrangement, sequence reads were collapsed and filtered. Productive Simpson clonality was computed per sample as the square root of Simpson's diversity index over productive rearrangements. Not all clones reach the TCRdb copy of this immuneACCESS table, which keeps in-frame sequences only. Checked studies attribute under half of the gap to unresolved V genes and leave the rest unexplained. The DNA gave D and trimming, while V, J and clone size come from that table. This sample lists around 61,000 clones; nearly 90% were detected once. The top ten clonotypes cover 43% of the sample.

The trim is 8 bases for V and 2 bases for J, with a gap of 18 bases between the germline ends. CDR1 and CDR2 are read off the germline V gene as MDHEN and SYDVKM. The CDR3 has 16 amino acids, counting the end cysteine and phenylalanine. Kept here is only the CDR3 DNA, which spans 48 bases and is read in frame from base 1. One collaborating source in Seattle enrolled patients while the patients were actively infected and followed the patients over time throughout the course of disease. The collaborating institutions used their own protocols to collect whole blood in K2EDTA tubes. For TCRbeta analysis, collaborators shipped samples as frozen whole blood, isolated PBMCs, or DNA extracted from either of those sample types. These data are taken from a study of blood T cell repertoires in COVID-19 (dated by TCRdb to 2018 to 2020). A note on the overall study: Collaborator samples came from the United States, Italy and Spain and covered acute and convalescent phases of COVID-19. The material from the prospective study consisted of cDNA or gDNA derived from T cells, B-cell-depleted T cells, or PBMCs. Subjects who had been exposed to COVID-19, were actively infected with it, or had recovered from it provided the deeply sampled blood TCRbeta repertoires that made up the dataset. The repertoires were released in a freely available public database intended as a resource for research on the immune response to SARS-CoV-2. Samples came from the ongoing ImmuneRACE study (first 160 participants) plus 1,254 subjects from 6 global collaborators. Sample metadata almost always included a de-identified subject ID, COVID-19 status, age in years and sex. HLA class I and class II types, where available, came from metadata supplied by the sample provider rather than from assay-based typing. Study-wide findings and limitations: The amount of clinical and demographic metadata varied by source and participant and was provided uncurated.

The sequence links TRBV28 to TRBJ2-2; the D segment could be TRBD2, given 5 matching bases. The source material was peripheral blood. The TCR was taken from a woman aged 55-70 years with COVID-19, enrolled during active disease. The DNA reads TGTGCCAGCCCCTGCAGGAGGTCGCCCAACACCGGGGAGCTGTTTTTT. Its product reads: CASPCRRSPNTGELFF.